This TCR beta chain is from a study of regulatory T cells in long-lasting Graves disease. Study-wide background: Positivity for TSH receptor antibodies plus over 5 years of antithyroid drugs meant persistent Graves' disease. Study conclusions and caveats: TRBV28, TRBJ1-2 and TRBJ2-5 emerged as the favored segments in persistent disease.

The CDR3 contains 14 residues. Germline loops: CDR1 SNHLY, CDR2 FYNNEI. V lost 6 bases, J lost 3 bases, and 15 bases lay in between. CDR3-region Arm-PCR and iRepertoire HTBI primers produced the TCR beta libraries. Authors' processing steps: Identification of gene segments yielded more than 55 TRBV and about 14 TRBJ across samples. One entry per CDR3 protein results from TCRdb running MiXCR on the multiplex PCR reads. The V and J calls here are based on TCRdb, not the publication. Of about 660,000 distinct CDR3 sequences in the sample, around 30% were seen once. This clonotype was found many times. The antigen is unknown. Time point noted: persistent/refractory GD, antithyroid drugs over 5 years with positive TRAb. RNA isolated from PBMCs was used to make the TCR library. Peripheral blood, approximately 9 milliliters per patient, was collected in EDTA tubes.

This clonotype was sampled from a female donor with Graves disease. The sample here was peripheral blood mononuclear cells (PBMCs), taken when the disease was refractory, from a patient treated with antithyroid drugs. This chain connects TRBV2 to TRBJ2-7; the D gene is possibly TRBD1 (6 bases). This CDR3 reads CASRNLQGVYEQYF. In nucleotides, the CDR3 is TGTGCCAGCAGGAACCTACAGGGAGTCTACGAGCAGTACTTC.